The rows below give T cell receptor beta chains drawn from one sample of a study of cytomegalovirus exposure and HLA in healthy donors. TCRdb's table, derived via immunoSEQ multiplex PCR, lists solely in-frame clones and lacks some. This sample carries tens of thousands of clones, about 62% of them seen once, and the ten largest clones take 3% to 5%. The specimen was PBMCs. All receptors derive from a man younger than 40 in good health and CMV-seronegative. CDR3s include the opening cysteine and the closing phenylalanine or tryptophan. A D gene is named only where the DNA matches it firmly. Clone size is shown for a subset of rows, as once, few, many or a class of expanded clone.

TRBJ1-1,.,TRBV7-8,.,CASSATVEAFF,TGTGCCAGCAGCGCCACAGTTGAAGCTTTCTTT
TRBJ1-1,TRBD1,TRBV7-9,.,CSSRWGGTGEFGTEAFF,TGTTCCAGCCGGTGGGGGGGGACAGGGGAATTTGGCACTGAAGCTTTCTTT
TRBJ2-2,.,TRBV7-9,.,CASSLLSRVATGELFF,TGTGCCAGCAGCTTACTTTCCAGGGTCGCCACCGGGGAGCTGTTTTTT
TRBJ1-4,TRBD1,TRBV19,.,CASSINWDRIEKLFF,TGTGCCAGTAGTATAAATTGGGACAGGATCGAAAAACTGTTTTTT
TRBJ2-7,.,TRBV29-1,.,CSVGDNSYEQYF,TGCAGCGTCGGGGACAACTCCTACGAGCAGTACTTC
TRBJ1-1,.,TRBV2,once,CASRESTEAFF,TGTGCCAGTAGGGAGTCGACTGAAGCTTTCTTT
TRBJ2-3,.,TRBV18,.,CASSGVRTDTQYF,TGTGCCAGCTCCGGGGTGCGCACAGATACGCAGTATTTT
TRBJ1-4,.,TRBV9,.,CASSGYEGTDEKLFF,TGTGCCAGCAGCGGATATGAGGGAACAGATGAAAAACTGTTTTTT
TRBJ2-5,.,TRBV6-1,few,CASSEVGRSIKQGTQYF,TGTGCCAGCAGTGAAGTGGGCAGGTCTATAAAGCAGGGGACCCAGTACTTC
TRBJ2-2,TRBD2,TRBV5-4,.,CASSLGAGGRTGELFF,TGTGCCAGCAGCTTGGGAGCGGGGGGGCGGACCGGGGAGCTGTTTTTT
TRBJ2-4,.,TRBV5-6,.,CASSITVGIQYF,TGTGCCAGCAGCATAACAGTCGGCATTCAGTACTTC
TRBJ2-5,TRBD2,TRBV6-5,.,CASSYDGGSGETQYF,TGTGCCAGCAGTTACGATGGCGGGAGTGGAGAGACCCAGTACTTC
TRBJ2-1,TRBD2,TRBV4-1,.,CASSQVPGLAGTYEQFF,TGCGCCAGCAGCCAAGTTCCGGGACTAGCGGGTACATATGAGCAGTTCTTC
TRBJ1-4,TRBD1,TRBV28,.,CASSQVTGGNEKLFF,TGTGCCAGCAGTCAGGTGACAGGGGGAAATGAAAAACTGTTTTTT
TRBJ2-7,.,TRBV2,.,CASRPRRGSSYEQYF,TGTGCCAGCAGGCCCCGGAGGGGCAGCTCCTACGAGCAGTACTTC
TRBJ2-4,TRBD2,TRBV6-1,.,CASSEAERGRDIQYF,TGTGCCAGCAGTGAAGCTGAACGGGGGAGGGACATTCAGTACTTC
TRBJ2-5,.,TRBV7-8,.,CASSIQVKETQYF,TGTGCCAGCAGCATACAGGTGAAGGAGACCCAGTACTTC
TRBJ2-1,.,TRBV7-2,once,CASSEGPGEYNEQFF,TGTGCCAGCAGCGAAGGTCCCGGGGAGTACAATGAGCAGTTCTTC
TRBJ2-7,TRBD1,TRBV14,.,CASSLGQGGFYEQYF,TGTGCCAGCAGCCTCGGACAGGGGGGATTCTACGAGCAGTACTTC
TRBJ2-7,.,TRBV7-9,.,CASSLVYQGTYEQYF,TGTGCCAGCAGCTTAGTATACCAGGGGACCTACGAGCAGTACTTC
TRBJ2-7,TRBD2,TRBV12-5,few,CASGLAATGTSGYEQYF,TGTGCTAGTGGTTTGGCAGCAACGGGGACTAGCGGCTACGAGCAGTACTTC
TRBJ1-4,.,TRBV5-4,.,CASSSQDRDEKLFF,TGTGCCAGCAGCTCCCAGGACAGAGATGAAAAACTGTTTTTT
TRBJ1-3,TRBD1,TRBV28,.,CASRPSQGAAENTIYF,TGTGCCAGCAGACCAAGTCAGGGGGCAGCGGAAAACACCATATATTTT
TRBJ1-2,.,TRBV30,.,CAWSTGRYGYTF,TGTGCCTGGAGTACTGGGAGATATGGCTACACCTTC